These 14 T cell receptor beta chains originate from one sample sequenced in a study of blood T cells in healthy people across ages (dated by TCRdb to about 2015). The library was built by means of 5' RACE. The reads were generated on an Illumina HiSeq 2500. A second PCR of roughly 6 to 11 cycles was performed with a sample-barcoded 5' primer and a J-beta primer mix. The public reads were run again by TCRdb, first through fastp at Q25 and then through MiXCR, and only productive beta chains were kept. Rows are unified per CDR3 protein, each entry keeping the most common DNA and genes. The sample table holds some 890,000 distinct CDR3 sequences, of which roughly 29% were seen once. 10% to 13% of the sample lies in the top ten. These data also featured in a second study, about T cells of mothers and their children.

Sequences were obtained from blood. Receptor source: a woman in her thirties or forties in good health.

This clonotype was detected a few times. The chain is built from TRBV28 and TRBJ2-7; D is possibly TRBD2 (5 bases). The V gene's germline CDR1 is MDHEN and CDR2 SYDVKM. The CDR3 consists of 14 residues. CDR3 sequence: CTGSYPGRGYEQYF. In DNA, the CDR3 is TGTACCGGCAGTTATCCGGGGAGAGGCTACGAGCAGTACTTC.

This sequence joins TRBV7-2 and TRBJ1-3, with TRBD1 matching 7 bases. Germline CDR1 is SGHTA and CDR2 is FQGNSA. J lost 0 bases, V lost 1 base, and 0 bases had no gene match. CDR3 size: 15 residues. The CDR3 region is CASSLDRGSGNTIYF. The CDR3 DNA follows: TGTGCCAGCAGCTTAGACAGGGGCTCTGGAAACACCATATATTTT.

About this clonotype: A much larger clone differs by one base, so this may be a read error. V gene TRBV3-1 combines with J gene TRBJ2-1; 7 bases are a match to TRBD1. The CDR3 totals 13 residues. Germline trimming cut 4 bases from V and 10 bases from J; bases unmatched to any gene: 7. CDR1 and CDR2 from the germline V gene are LGHDT and YNNKEL (reference sequence). CDR3 residues: CASSLGTAGEQFF. Here the CDR3 DNA reads TGTGCCAGCAGCCTCGGGACAGCAGGCGAGCAGTTCTTC.

This rearrangement joins TRBV11-2 to TRBJ2-3; the D gene is possibly TRBD2 (7 bases). V dropped 2 bases and J dropped 4 bases, with 16 bases sitting between them. The CDR3 loop spans 16 amino acids. In germline, CDR1 is SGHAT, CDR2 FQNNGV. CDR3 in DNA: TGTGCCAGCAGCTTAAATTCGAGGGGGGGCCCAGATACGCAGTATTTT. Its protein is CASSLNSRGGPDTQYF.

This clonotype was detected only once. The chain links TRBV12-5 to TRBJ2-2; 11 bases map to TRBD1. The J segment lost 6 bases and the V segment lost 0 bases, leaving 9 bases of the junction unmatched. There are 18 residues in the CDR3. Per germline, CDR1 LGHNT and CDR2 FRNRAP. CDR3 sequence reads: CASGLVLSGTGGPGELFF. The CDR3 DNA reads TGTGCTAGTGGTTTGGTACTGTCCGGGACAGGGGGGCCCGGGGAGCTGTTTTTT. Supplemented by reference TRBV12-5 and TRBJ2-2, the full variable domain reads DARVTQTPRHKVTEMGQEVTMRCQPILGHNTVFWYRQTMMQGLELLAYFRNRAPLDDSGMPKDRFSAEMPDATLATLKIQPSEPRDSAVYFCASGLVLSGTGGPGELFFGEGSRLTVL.

The rearrangement uses TRBV7-9 and TRBJ1-6; D is unresolved. V lost 1 base and J lost 0, with 13 bases in between. The V gene's germline CDR1 is SEHNR and CDR2 FQNEAQ (reference sequence). There are 18 residues in the CDR3. The CDR3 protein is CASSLEPAGSSYNSPLHF. The CDR3 DNA is TGTGCCAGCAGCTTAGAGCCGGCGGGGAGCTCCTATAATTCACCCCTCCACTTT.

V and J are TRBV12-3 or TRBV12-4 and TRBJ2-3, with TRBD2 matching 7 bases. The CDR3 covers 18 residues. V lost 3 bases and J lost 0; bases outside the gene matches: 12. The CDR3 protein is CASSLGPTAGLSTDTQYF. The CDR3 DNA sequence: TGTGCCAGCAGTTTGGGGCCGACAGCGGGGCTGAGCACAGATACGCAGTATTTT.

On this clonotype itself: The junction departs from the called germline gene at one end, perhaps through a read error. The chain combines TRBV6-6 with TRBJ1-1, with TRBD1 matching 7 bases. Germline values: CDR1 MNHNY, CDR2 SVGAGI (reference sequence). CDR3 length: 17 amino acids. The CDR3 region is CASWGAGTDTMNAEAFF. CDR3 coding DNA: TGTGCCAGCTGGGGGGCCGGGACAGACACGATGAACGCTGAAGCTTTCTTT.

This clonotype was observed a few times. The V call is TRBV20-1, the J call TRBJ2-1; the match to TRBD2 covers 9 bases. The CDR3 totals 15 residues. Germline loops: CDR1 DFQATT, CDR2 SNEGSKA (reference sequence). The V gene end was trimmed by 2 bases and the J gene end by 6 bases; junction bases not matched to a gene: 8. The CDR3 sequence: CSARRRGGTINEQFF. CDR3 in DNA: TGCAGTGCTAGACGGCGGGGGGGGACCATCAATGAGCAGTTCTTC.

This clonotype was seen only a few times. The V gene is TRBV29-1, the J gene TRBJ1-1, with 10 bases that match TRBD1. In germline, CDR1 is SQVTM, CDR2 ANQGSEA. CDR3 length: 14 residues. J gave up 3 bases and V 5 bases, and 6 bases lay outside the gene matches. CDR3 loop: CSVNGDRGDTEAFF. CDR3 nucleotide sequence: TGCAGCGTTAACGGGGACAGGGGTGACACTGAAGCTTTCTTT.

This clonotype has more than one count but fewer than ten. This chain joins TRBV4-1 and TRBJ1-3; no clear D gene. Between the trimmed V and J ends, which lost 0 bases and 4 bases, there was a span of 13 bases. Germline V lookup: CDR1 MGHRA, CDR2 YSYEKL. CDR3 length: 16 residues. The CDR3 nucleotides read TGCGCCAGCAGCCAAGAGGCTCAGATCCGAGGAAACACCATATATTTT. Its protein product is CASSQEAQIRGNTIYF.

The chain couples TRBV5-8 to TRBJ1-2, with D maybe TRBD1 (6 bases). The germline gives CDR1 SGHTS, CDR2 YDEGEE. The CDR3 consists of 16 residues. V was shortened by 4 bases and J by 3 bases, with 19 bases between the two germline ends. The CDR3 DNA reads as TGTGCCAGCAGCATAACGTCATCTAGGGGGGACTATGGCTACACCTTC. Translation: CASSITSSRGDYGYTF. The complete variable domain, with remaining parts taken from reference TRBV5-8 and TRBJ1-2, reads EAGVTQSPTHLIKTRGQQATLRCSPISGHTSVYWYQQALGLGLQFLLWYDEGEERNRGNFPPRFSGRQFPNYSSELNVNALELEDSALYLCASSITSSRGDYGYTFGSGTRLTVV.

This clonotype has a count of ten or more. This sequence joins TRBV7-2 and TRBJ2-7; D gene unclear. V was trimmed by 1 base and J by 4 bases, leaving 11 bases between them. The germline CDR1 and CDR2 sequences are SGHTA and FQGNSA. The CDR3 has 14 amino acids. For the CDR3, the DNA is TGTGCCAGCAGCTTAGATGGGCAGCTATACGAGCAGTACTTC. Encoded protein: CASSLDGQLYEQYF.

V and J are TRBV7-2 and TRBJ2-5; 9 bases are a match to TRBD2. V was pared by 1 base and J by 7 bases, with 4 bases of the junction left unmatched. Per the germline V gene, CDR1 is SGHTA and CDR2 is FQGNSA. The CDR3 consists of 14 residues. DNA of the CDR3: TGTGCCAGCAGCTTAGGCGGGGGGGGCGGGACCCAGTACTTC. It codes for CASSLGGGGGTQYF.